This T cell receptor beta chain originates from a study of response to subunit inactivated influenza vaccine. Germline values: CDR1 SQVTM, CDR2 ANQGSEA. Trimming took 4 bases from V and 3 from J, leaving 9 bases between them. The CDR3 loop spans 12 amino acids. TCRdb redid the calling of the RT-PCR reads with MiXCR, one entry per CDR3 protein. The data hold hundreds of thousands of distinct CDR3 sequences, with 20% to 25% observed a single time. This receptor was obtained from a man between 50 and 70 years old who received an inactivated influenza vaccine. The specimen comprised PBMCs from blood, sampled less than 22 months after vaccination. The chain couples TRBV29-1 to TRBJ1-2; the D gene is possibly TRBD1 (5 bases). The CDR3 protein is CSVGGTHYGYTF. CDR3 sequence (DNA): TGCAGCGTTGGGGGGACTCACTATGGCTACACCTTC.